This T cell receptor beta chain was captured in a study of T cell changes during pregnancy in multiple sclerosis. The CDR3 length is 11 residues. Deletions cut 3 bases from V and 7 bases from J, with 7 bases between. Assay: immunoSEQ multiplex PCR; the TCRdb copy retains only in-frame clones and omits some. This sample has 60,000 to 70,000 clones, with roughly nine tenths found just once. The chain combines TRBV5-3 with TRBJ2-5; D gene unclear. TRBV5-3 is an open reading frame whose function is uncertain. The sequenced sample was peripheral blood, obtained after pregnancy. The TCR was taken from a female donor in good health, enrolled as a control in a pregnancy study. The CDR3 region is CARSSPGTQYF. In nucleotides, the CDR3 is TGTGCCAGAAGCTCCCCGGGGACCCAGTACTTC.